Presented here are 13 T cell receptor beta chains from one specimen sequenced in a study of shared clonotypes between healthy human individuals. Method: immunoSEQ multiplex PCR; TCRdb's copy keeps in-frame clones and lacks some. The data contain roughly 720,000 clones, about 90% of them singletons. The sample taken for sequencing was memory CD8+ T cells from PBMCs. Subset specified: CD45RO+ cells pooled with CCR7-negative TemRA cells. These receptors originate from a man younger than 30 in good health. Some clones in this sample may be carry-over from other donors' samples.

The table lists this clone with a few counts. The CDR3 nucleotides are TGTGCCATTTCGACTACCACTGAAGCTTTCTTT. Translation: CAISTTTEAFF. This chain connects TRBV2 to TRBJ1-1; no firm D call. V was clipped by 10 bases and J by 4 bases, with 10 bases between them. Germline V gene data show CDR1 as SNHLY and CDR2 as FYNNEI. This CDR3 contains 11 residues.

About this clone: At the DNA level, this CDR3 is encoded by other sequences in the same sample as well. The chain recombines TRBV27 with TRBJ2-7; D gene ambiguous. The CDR3 runs to 13 residues. V was trimmed by 5 bases and J by 2 bases, leaving 10 bases between them. Germline V gene sequence: CDR1 MNHEY, CDR2 SMNVEV (reference sequence). The DNA for the CDR3 is TGTGCCAGCAGTCTGACACCGGCCTACGAGCAGTACTTC. It encodes CASSLTPAYEQYF.

V and J are TRBV4-1 and TRBJ2-5, with D possibly being TRBD2 (6 bases). The DNA end favors TRBJ2-7, so the J call may be wrong. The CDR3 covers 15 residues. Germline CDR1 MGHRA, CDR2 YSYEKL. The CDR3 sequence: CASSLGLSSIYEQYF. The DNA of the CDR3 is TGCGCCAGCAGCCTGGGACTTTCCTCCATCTACGAGCAGTACTTC.

The chain combines TRBV10-3 with TRBJ2-1, with TRBD2 matching over 7 bases. Germline loops: CDR1 ENHRY, CDR2 SYGVKD. With 2 bases clipped from V and 6 bases from J, the junction kept 4 bases outside the gene matches. This CDR3 is 14 amino acids long. In nucleotides, the CDR3 is TGTGCCATCAGTGAGAAGCGGGGTTTCAATGAGCAGTTCTTC. Its protein product is CAISEKRGFNEQFF.

The rearrangement joins TRBV18 to TRBJ2-2, with D maybe TRBD1 (6 bases). Per germline, CDR1 KGHSH and CDR2 LQKENI. This CDR3 has 17 residues. Trimming cost V 1 base and J 1 base, with 13 bases left between them. The CDR3 loop is CASSPLWEQGNTGELFF. CDR3 coding DNA: TGTGCCAGCTCACCACTGTGGGAACAGGGGAACACCGGGGAGCTGTTTTTT.

This chain joins TRBV7-9 and TRBJ2-2, with D hard to call. CDR1 SEHNR and CDR2 FQNEAQ come from the germline V gene (reference sequence). V shed 6 bases and J shed 0 bases, with 14 bases lying between them. The CDR3 is made up of 16 amino acids. The CDR3 is CASRPIGSANTGELFF. The CDR3 DNA reads as TGTGCCAGCAGACCTATCGGGTCAGCGAACACCGGGGAGCTGTTTTTT.

V usage is TRBV5-6 and J usage is TRBJ2-5, with 8 bases aligning to TRBD1. Germline CDR1 and CDR2: SGHDT and YYEEEE. This CDR3 has 14 residues. With 4 bases clipped from V and 7 bases from J, the junction kept 9 bases outside the gene matches. CDR3 nucleotides: TGTGCCAGCAGCGCAGGGGGCGCGGTCGTGACCCAGTACTTC. Translation gives CASSAGGAVVTQYF.

V is TRBV9 and J is TRBJ2-5; D is tentatively TRBD1 or TRBD2 (7 bases each). CDR1 is SGDLS, CDR2 YYNGEE, per germline. The V and J ends lost 3 bases and 4 bases respectively, with 22 bases between them. The CDR3 spans 17 residues. The CDR3 DNA reads as TGTGCCAGCAGCGCAGAGGGGGCGGGAGATGGACGAGAGACCCAGTACTTC. Protein sequence: CASSAEGAGDGRETQYF.

The rearrangement links TRBV7-9 to TRBJ1-3; no firm D call. The CDR3 spans 15 residues. Trimming pared 2 bases from V and 4 bases from J, leaving 12 bases between. Germline V lookup: CDR1 SEHNR, CDR2 FQNEAQ (reference sequence). For the CDR3, the DNA is TGTGCCAGCAGCTTATCAGGAATTTTAGGAAACACCATATATTTT. Residues: CASSLSGILGNTIYF.

This chain connects TRBV11-2 to TRBJ2-1, with D tentatively TRBD1 (5 bases). The V and J ends lost 5 bases and 1 base respectively, with 15 bases between them. Germline V CDR1 and CDR2: SGHAT, FQNNGV. This CDR3 has 16 residues. CDR3 region: CASSRLAGRSYNEQFF. The CDR3 bases are TGTGCCAGCAGCCGACTTGCAGGGCGGTCCTACAATGAGCAGTTCTTC.

This chain links TRBV6-6 with TRBJ2-5, with D hard to call. V lost 8 bases and J 4 bases, leaving 5 bases between the germline ends. The CDR3 extends over 10 amino acids. Germline CDR1 is MNHNY and CDR2 is SVGAGI (reference sequence). The CDR3 loop reads CASRAETQYF. The CDR3 region has the DNA TGTGCCAGCCGGGCAGAGACCCAGTACTTC.

This clone has just one count. The rearrangement joins TRBV29-1 to TRBJ2-3, with TRBD2 identical over 10 bases. The CDR3 consists of 17 residues. Germline lookup yields CDR1 SQVTM and CDR2 ANQGSEA. V was pared by 4 bases and J by 2 bases, with 12 bases of the junction left unmatched. This chain's CDR3 is CSVAGPASGSPTDTQYF. The CDR3 DNA sequence: TGCAGCGTTGCGGGGCCGGCTAGCGGGAGTCCCACAGATACGCAGTATTTT.

The genes are TRBV4-1 and TRBJ1-1; D unresolved. The CDR3 spans 15 residues. V was pared by 3 bases and J by 0 bases, with 11 bases between. The germline V gene encodes CDR1 MGHRA and CDR2 YSYEKL. CDR3 in DNA: TGCGCCAGCAGCCATCACCAGACACTGAACACTGAAGCTTTCTTT. Its translation is CASSHHQTLNTEAFF.